Listed below are T cell receptor beta chains from one sample, sequenced in a study of blood T cell repertoires in COVID-19. Clones were sequenced by immunoSEQ multiplex PCR, and TCRdb holds only the in-frame ones, with some missing. The sample carries roughly 70,000 clones, less than 75% recorded once. Input material: peripheral blood. All receptors derive from a man aged 55 to 70 with acute or convalescent COVID-19. The CDR3 runs from the conserved cysteine through the conserved F or W.

v_gene: TRBV19
CDR3aa: CASSSRTGRTYNSPLHF

v_gene: TRBV19
CDR3aa: CASSMRKRDFSDTQYF

v_gene: TRBV30
CDR3aa: CAYSDRPMRNEQYF

v_gene: TRBV7-6
CDR3aa: CATTPGGGVYQETQYF

v_gene: TRBV27
CDR3aa: CASSYLSGNVEQYF

v_gene: TRBV27
CDR3aa: CASRSLGGLAGYNEQFF

v_gene: TRBV24-1
CDR3aa: CATSDRGNTIYF

v_gene: TRBV5-1
CDR3aa: CASSPGGLGAGYTF

v_gene: TRBV6-6
CDR3aa: CASSYSGRGGYTF

v_gene: TRBV30
CDR3aa: CAWSVLGGNAPLHF

v_gene: TRBV11-2
CDR3aa: CASSFTTSSVRSYTF

v_gene: TRBV7-8
CDR3aa: CASSTLDSRTQETQYF

v_gene: TRBV10-1
CDR3aa: CASSEDRQTQETQYF

v_gene: TRBV2
CDR3aa: CASNRGTDTQYF

v_gene: TRBV5-1
CDR3aa: CASSTDRANTGELFF

v_gene: TRBV28
CDR3aa: CASRTGGGGGETQYF

v_gene: TRBV18
CDR3aa: CASSRTDSADTQYF

v_gene: TRBV15
CDR3aa: CATSRDRRNIYF

v_gene: TRBV15
CDR3aa: CATSSPLAGGPVETQYF

v_gene: TRBV14
CDR3aa: CASSRYTEKLFF

v_gene: TRBV28
CDR3aa: CASKIRDTHSGGYDTQYF

v_gene: TRBV6-5
CDR3aa: CASWGLDSTDTQYF

v_gene: TRBV2
CDR3aa: CASSGTGGHQPQHF

v_gene: TRBV19
CDR3aa: CASSIDGGSNYGYTF

v_gene: TRBV3-1/TRBV3-2
CDR3aa: CASSQDRGATEAFF

v_gene: TRBV4-1
CDR3aa: CASSPGQGNEQFF

v_gene: TRBV11-2
CDR3aa: CASSPSGEGQQETQYF

v_gene: TRBV5-4
CDR3aa: CASSTQQGIRDYGYTF

v_gene: TRBV5-1
CDR3aa: CASSLGADREETQYF

v_gene: TRBV6-5
CDR3aa: CASRGGWEEETQYF

v_gene: TRBV5-1
CDR3aa: CASTPLGPGTSGGGSTDTQYF

v_gene: TRBV18
CDR3aa: CASSPSFGNQPQHF

v_gene: TRBV10-2
CDR3aa: CASSISGAETQYF

v_gene: TRBV7-3
CDR3aa: CASSSQQGGDTQYF

v_gene: TRBV5-1
CDR3aa: CASSQSTGQGNEKLFF

v_gene: TRBV10-2
CDR3aa: CASSGTSGGTGELFF

v_gene: TRBV2
CDR3aa: CASAGGSNQPQHF

v_gene: TRBV4-1
CDR3aa: CASSQENTGQRPQHF

v_gene: TRBV12-3/TRBV12-4
CDR3aa: CASSLGLAETQYF

v_gene: TRBV14
CDR3aa: CASSDAGTGELFF

v_gene: TRBV24-1
CDR3aa: CATSDLEGAEAFF

v_gene: TRBV7-9
CDR3aa: CASSLGGLSYEQYF